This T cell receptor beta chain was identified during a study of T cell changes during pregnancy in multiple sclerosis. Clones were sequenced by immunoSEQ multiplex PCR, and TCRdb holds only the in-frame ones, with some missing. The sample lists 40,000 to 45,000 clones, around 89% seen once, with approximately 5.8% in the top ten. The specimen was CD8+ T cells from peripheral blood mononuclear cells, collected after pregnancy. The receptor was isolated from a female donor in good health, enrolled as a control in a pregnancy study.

The CDR3 DNA sequence: TGTGCCAGCAGCCCCGGGGGGAGGAACACTGAAGCTTTCTTT. It encodes CASSPGGRNTEAFF. The chain employs TRBV13 and TRBJ1-1, with a weak D call TRBD1 (5 bases). Trimming shortened V by 5 bases and J by 1 base, and 11 bases separated the two germline ends. CDR3 length: 14 residues. Per germline, CDR1 PRHDT and CDR2 FYEKMQ (reference sequence).